These 10 T cell receptor beta chains were all obtained from the same sample, sequenced in a study of blood T cell repertoires in COVID-19. Clones were read by immunoSEQ multiplex PCR, and TCRdb kept only the in-frame ones, dropping some. The sample yields 210,000 or so clones, over 75% seen once. Sequencing input: peripheral blood. The receptors were sampled from a man aged 50-59 years who had recovered from COVID-19.

This chain uses TRBV2 with TRBJ2-3; D unresolved. CDR3 size: 16 residues. Germline V CDR1 and CDR2: SNHLY, FYNNEI. The V and J ends lost 10 bases and 4 bases respectively, with 24 bases between them. The CDR3 loop is CATHAGSLRGADTQYF. The CDR3 region has the DNA TGTGCCACCCATGCTGGCTCTTTACGAGGAGCAGATACGCAGTATTTT.

This clone was observed once. The chain links TRBV6-2 or TRBV6-3 to TRBJ2-1, with 9 bases matching TRBD1. CDR3 size: 20 residues. CDR1 and CDR2 from the germline V gene are MNHEY and SVGEGT. J lost 4 bases, V lost 5 bases, and 21 bases had no gene match. CDR3 protein: CASSPLWGQGVGGEYNEQFF. The CDR3 nucleotides read TGTGCCAGCAGTCCCCTCTGGGGACAGGGAGTGGGAGGCGAATACAATGAGCAGTTCTTC.

In nucleotides, the CDR3 is TGCGCCAGCAGCTTGGAGGCCAGGGACTACGAGCAGTACTTC. The encoded protein is CASSLEARDYEQYF. The chain has TRBV5-1 and TRBJ2-7; the D gene is possibly TRBD1 (5 bases). CDR1 is SGHRS and CDR2 is YFSETQ in the germline V gene. V dropped 0 bases and J dropped 3 bases, with 10 bases sitting between them. CDR3 size: 14 residues.

This sequence joins TRBV6-5 and TRBJ2-7; D gene ambiguous. There are 15 residues in the CDR3. The V and J ends lost 0 bases and 2 bases respectively, with 11 bases between them. Germline CDR1 reads MNHEY; CDR2 reads SVGAGI. CDR3: CASSYSRSSPYEQYF. CDR3 bases: TGTGCCAGCAGTTACTCGAGGTCTAGTCCCTACGAGCAGTACTTC.

This chain uses TRBV5-4 with TRBJ2-5, with 8 bases that match TRBD2. The CDR3 is made up of 14 amino acids. Germline CDR1 and CDR2: SGHNT and YYREEE (reference sequence). V shed 6 bases, J shed 5 bases, and the junction held 9 bases outside the gene matches. Written as DNA, the CDR3 is TGTGCCAGCAACCTCGGGGGGGGTAGCGAGACCCAGTACTTC. It yields the protein CASNLGGGSETQYF.

This clone was detected only a few times. The V call is TRBV19, the J call TRBJ1-2; possibly TRBD1 for D (5 bases). Germline V gene sequence: CDR1 LNHDA, CDR2 SQIVND (reference sequence). Trimming took off 5 bases at V and 7 bases at J, with 14 bases between the two ends. The CDR3 has 13 residues. The CDR3 nucleotides are TGTGCCAGTAGTGAATCAGGGCTCGGTGGCTACACCTTC. Translating gives CASSESGLGGYTF. Filled out from reference TRBV19 and TRBJ1-2, the complete variable domain reads DGGITQSPKYLFRKEGQNVTLSCEQNLNHDAMYWYRQDPGQGLRLIYYSQIVNDFQKGDIAEGYSVSREKKESFPLTVTSAQKNPTAFYLCASSESGLGGYTFGSGTRLTVV.

The chain is built from TRBV21-1 and TRBJ1-1; the table's D call TRBD1 went unverified against the DNA. TRBV21-1 is an annotated pseudogene. The length of the CDR3 is 20 residues. This CDR3 is CASSKEGLCNLGQTGTEAFF. CDR3 in DNA: TGTGCCAGCAGCAAAGAGGGCCTTTGTAATCTTGGACAGACGGGAACTGAAGCTTTCTTT.

V is TRBV3-1 (or the pseudogene TRBV3-2) and J is TRBJ2-3; 8 nucleotides line up with TRBD1. The J segment lost 8 bases and the V segment lost 1 base, leaving 8 bases of the junction unmatched. The CDR3 loop spans 15 amino acids. Germline V gives CDR1 LGHDT, CDR2 YNNKEL (reference sequence). CDR3 loop: CASSQGGQGGGTQYF. CDR3 bases: TGTGCCAGCAGCCAAGGAGGACAGGGTGGCGGTACGCAGTATTTT.

The rearrangement links TRBV6-2 or TRBV6-3 to TRBJ2-1; 9 bases match TRBD2. This CDR3 is 18 amino acids long. J lost 8 bases, V lost 5 bases, and 19 bases had no gene match. CDR1 and CDR2 from the germline V gene are MNHEY and SVGEGT. The CDR3 protein is CASSTNSGSVVPVDEQFF. DNA for the CDR3: TGTGCCAGCAGTACTAATAGCGGGAGCGTCGTTCCCGTCGATGAGCAGTTCTTC.

CDR3 amino acids: CASSPTSGWPGELFF. The DNA of the CDR3 is TGTGCCAGCAGCCCGACTAGCGGGTGGCCCGGGGAGCTGTTTTTT. The chain recombines TRBV5-4 with TRBJ2-2, with 10 bases matching TRBD2. The germline CDR1 and CDR2 sequences are SGHNT and YYREEE (reference sequence). V was pared by 4 bases and J by 6 bases, with 6 bases of the junction left unmatched. The CDR3 runs to 15 residues.